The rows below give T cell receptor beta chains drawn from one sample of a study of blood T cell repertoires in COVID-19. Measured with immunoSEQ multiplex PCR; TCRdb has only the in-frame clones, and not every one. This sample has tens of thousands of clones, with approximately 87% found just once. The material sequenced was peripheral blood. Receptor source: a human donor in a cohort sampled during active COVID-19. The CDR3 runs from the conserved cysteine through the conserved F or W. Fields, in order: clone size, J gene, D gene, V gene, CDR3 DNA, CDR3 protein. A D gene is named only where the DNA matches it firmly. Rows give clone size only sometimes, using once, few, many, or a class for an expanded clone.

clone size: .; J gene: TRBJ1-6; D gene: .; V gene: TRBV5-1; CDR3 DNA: TGCGCCAGCAGCTTGGGGGGGACTTCAGAGGTTTCACCCCTCCACTTT; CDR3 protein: CASSLGGTSEVSPLHF
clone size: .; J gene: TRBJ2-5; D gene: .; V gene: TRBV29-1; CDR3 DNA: TGCAGCGTTGACTACCCTTCGGAGACCCAGTACTTC; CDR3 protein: CSVDYPSETQYF
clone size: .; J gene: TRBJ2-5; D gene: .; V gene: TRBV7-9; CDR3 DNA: TGTGCCAGCAGCTCCAAAACTAGTCGAAAAGAGACCCAGTACTTC; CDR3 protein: CASSSKTSRKETQYF
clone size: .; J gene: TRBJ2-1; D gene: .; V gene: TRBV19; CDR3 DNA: TGTGCCAGTAGTAAGGGAGTTGATGAGCAGTTCTTC; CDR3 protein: CASSKGVDEQFF
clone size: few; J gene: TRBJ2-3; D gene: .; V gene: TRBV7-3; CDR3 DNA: TGTGCCAGCAGCCTTAATGGCAGGTCGGATACAGATACGCAGTATTTT; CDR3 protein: CASSLNGRSDTDTQYF
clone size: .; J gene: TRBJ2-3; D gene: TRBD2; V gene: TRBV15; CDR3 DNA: TGTGCCACCAGCGCGAAGCGGGAGGGCCGAGATACGCAGTATTTT; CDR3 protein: CATSAKREGRDTQYF
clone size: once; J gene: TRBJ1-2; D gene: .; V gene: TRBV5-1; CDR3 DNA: TGCGCCAGCAGCCTCAGACAGGACTCGGGCTACACCTTC; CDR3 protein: CASSLRQDSGYTF
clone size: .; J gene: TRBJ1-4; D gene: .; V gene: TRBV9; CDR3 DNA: TGTGCCAGCAGCGTATCAGGAAACAATGAAAAACTGTTTTTT; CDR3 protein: CASSVSGNNEKLFF
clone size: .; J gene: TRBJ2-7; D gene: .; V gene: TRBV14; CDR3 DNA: TGTGCCAGCAGCCAAGATTGGAGCGAGCAGTACTTC; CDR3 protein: CASSQDWSEQYF
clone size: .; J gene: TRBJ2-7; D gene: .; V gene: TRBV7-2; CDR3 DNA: TGTGCCAGCAGCTTAGATCCCCTGAGCTCCTACGAGCAGTACTTC; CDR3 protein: CASSLDPLSSYEQYF
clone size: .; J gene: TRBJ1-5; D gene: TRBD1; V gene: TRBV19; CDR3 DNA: TGTGCCAGTAGTATACTTGGGGACAGGGGGCTTAATCAGCCCCAGCATTTT; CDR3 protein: CASSILGDRGLNQPQHF
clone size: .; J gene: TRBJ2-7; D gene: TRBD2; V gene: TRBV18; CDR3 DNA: TGTGCCAGCTCACCACCAAAATGGACTAGCGGGAGTGGCTTTTCCCCTTATTACTACGAGCAGTACTTC; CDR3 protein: CASSPPKWTSGSGFSPYYYEQYF
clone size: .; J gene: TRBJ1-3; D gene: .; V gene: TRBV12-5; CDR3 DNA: TGTGCTAGTGGTTTGGAGATGGGAGCCCGCTCTGGAAACACCATATATTTT; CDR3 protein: CASGLEMGARSGNTIYF
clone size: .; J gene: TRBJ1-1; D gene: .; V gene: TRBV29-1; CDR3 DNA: TGCAGCGTTAGCATAGGCCCAGGGCAAGGTGAAGCTTTCTTT; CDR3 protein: CSVSIGPGQGEAFF
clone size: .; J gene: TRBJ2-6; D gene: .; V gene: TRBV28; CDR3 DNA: TGTGCCAGCAGTTCCCGTCGGTGGTCCGGGGCCAACGTCCTGACTTTC; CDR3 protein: CASSSRRWSGANVLTF
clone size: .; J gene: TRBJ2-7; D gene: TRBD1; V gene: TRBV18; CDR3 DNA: TGTGCCAGCTCCCCGGGACAGGGATTTCAGGAGCAGTACTTC; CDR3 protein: CASSPGQGFQEQYF
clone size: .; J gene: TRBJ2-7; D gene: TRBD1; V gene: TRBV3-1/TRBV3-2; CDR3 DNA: TGTGCCAGCAGCCACTGGACAGGGATCAACGAGCAGTACTTC; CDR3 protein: CASSHWTGINEQYF
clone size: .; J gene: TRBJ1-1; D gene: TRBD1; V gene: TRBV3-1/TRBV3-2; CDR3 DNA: TGTGCCAGCAGCCCCAATCGACAGGGGGGGGTAACTGAAGCTTTCTTT; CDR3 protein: CASSPNRQGGVTEAFF
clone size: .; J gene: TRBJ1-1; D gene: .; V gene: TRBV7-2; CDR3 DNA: TGTGCCAGCAGCTTAAATCCAGTTATTAACACTGAAGCTTTCTTT; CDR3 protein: CASSLNPVINTEAFF
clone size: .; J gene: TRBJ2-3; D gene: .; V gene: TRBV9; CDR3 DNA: TGTGCCAGCAGCGTAGGGACACCTAACACAGATACGCAGTATTTT; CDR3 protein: CASSVGTPNTDTQYF
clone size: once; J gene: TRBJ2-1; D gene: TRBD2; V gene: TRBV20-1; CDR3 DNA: TGCAGTGCTAGTACTAGCGGGGGTGATGAGCAGTTCTTC; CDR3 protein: CSASTSGGDEQFF
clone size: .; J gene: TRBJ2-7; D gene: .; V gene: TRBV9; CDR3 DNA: TGTGCCAGCAGCCCCACGTACAGGGCAGGGATCAGAGGGCAGTACTTC; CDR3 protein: CASSPTYRAGIRGQYF
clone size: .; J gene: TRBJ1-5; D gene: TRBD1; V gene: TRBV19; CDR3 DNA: TGTGCCAGTGGGACAGGGGCGGGACAGCCCCAGCATTTT; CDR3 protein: CASGTGAGQPQHF
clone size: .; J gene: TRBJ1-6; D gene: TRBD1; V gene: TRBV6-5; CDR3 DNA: TGTGCCAGCAGTTACCAGGACAGGGCGTATAATTCACCCCTCCACTTT; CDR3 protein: CASSYQDRAYNSPLHF
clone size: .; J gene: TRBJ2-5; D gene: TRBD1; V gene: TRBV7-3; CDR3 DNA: TGTGCCAGCAGCTTAACGGCCCCAGGGGGCTGGGAGACCCAGTACTTC; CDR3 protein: CASSLTAPGGWETQYF
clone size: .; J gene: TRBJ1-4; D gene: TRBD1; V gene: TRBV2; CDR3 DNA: TGTGCCAGCAGATCGGGACAGGGGATGGAAAAACTGTTTTTT; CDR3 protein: CASRSGQGMEKLFF
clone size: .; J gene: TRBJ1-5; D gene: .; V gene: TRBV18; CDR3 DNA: TGTGCCAGCTCACGCAACAGCAGGAAGCAGCCCCAGCATTTT; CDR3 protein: CASSRNSRKQPQHF
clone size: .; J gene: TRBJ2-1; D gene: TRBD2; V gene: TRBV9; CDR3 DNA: TGTGCCAGCAGCGTAGCGGGGGGGGGAGACTCCTACAATGAGCAGTTCTTC; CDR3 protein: CASSVAGGGDSYNEQFF
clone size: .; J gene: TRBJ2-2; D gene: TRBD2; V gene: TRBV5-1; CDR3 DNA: TGCGCCAGCAGCTCGGCGGGGGGGCACACCGGGGAGCTGTTTTTT; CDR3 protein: CASSSAGGHTGELFF
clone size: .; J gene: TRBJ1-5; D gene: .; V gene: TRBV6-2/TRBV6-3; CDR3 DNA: TGTGCCAGCAGTTGGGGGCTCTTCAATCAGCCCCAGCATTTT; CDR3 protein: CASSWGLFNQPQHF
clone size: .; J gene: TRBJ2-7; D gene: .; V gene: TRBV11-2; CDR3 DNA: TGTGCCAGCAGCTTAGGGGCCGTGAGCTCCTACGAGCAGTACTTC; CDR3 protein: CASSLGAVSSYEQYF
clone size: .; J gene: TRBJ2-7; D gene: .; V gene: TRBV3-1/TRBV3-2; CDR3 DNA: TGTGCCAGCAGCGTTGAAACTCTTGCCTACGAGCAGTACTTC; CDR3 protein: CASSVETLAYEQYF
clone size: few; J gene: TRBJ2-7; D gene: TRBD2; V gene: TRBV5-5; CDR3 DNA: TGTGCCAGCCGGGACGCGGGAGGGGAGCAGTACTTC; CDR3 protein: CASRDAGGEQYF
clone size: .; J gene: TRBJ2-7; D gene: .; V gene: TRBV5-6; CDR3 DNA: TGTGCCAGCAGCTTAATCGGCCAGGGCGTAAACGAGCAGTACTTC; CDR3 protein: CASSLIGQGVNEQYF
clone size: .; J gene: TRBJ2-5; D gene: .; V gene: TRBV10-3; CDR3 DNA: TGTGCCATCAGCGAAGTCGGGGAGACCCAGTACTTC; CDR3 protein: CAISEVGETQYF
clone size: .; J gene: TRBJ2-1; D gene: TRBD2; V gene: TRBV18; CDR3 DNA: TGTGCCAGCTCACCCTCGTTGTATGGGACCGGGACTAGCGGGGGGGCTGACAATGAGCAGTTCTTC; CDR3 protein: CASSPSLYGTGTSGGADNEQFF
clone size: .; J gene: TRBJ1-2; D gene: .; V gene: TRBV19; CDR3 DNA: TGTGCCAGTAGTATGTGGGGCAGCCAGATGCTTAACTATGGCTACACCTTC; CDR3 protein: CASSMWGSQMLNYGYTF
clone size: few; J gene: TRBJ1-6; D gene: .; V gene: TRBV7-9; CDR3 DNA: TGTGCCAGCAGCTTAGAGCCCGAGTCACCCCTCCACTTT; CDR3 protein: CASSLEPESPLHF
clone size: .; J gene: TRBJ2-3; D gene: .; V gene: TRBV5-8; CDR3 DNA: TGTGCCAGCAGCCTAGGGCAGCGGTTCACAGATACGCAGTATTTT; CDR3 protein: CASSLGQRFTDTQYF
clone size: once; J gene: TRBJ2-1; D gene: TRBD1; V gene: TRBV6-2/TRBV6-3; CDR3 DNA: TGTGCCAGCAGCGATGGGGACAGATACAATGAGCAGTTCTTC; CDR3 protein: CASSDGDRYNEQFF
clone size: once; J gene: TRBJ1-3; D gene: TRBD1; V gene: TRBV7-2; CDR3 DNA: TGTGCCAGCAGCCCAAGGACAGGGTCTGGAAACACCATATATTTT; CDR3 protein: CASSPRTGSGNTIYF